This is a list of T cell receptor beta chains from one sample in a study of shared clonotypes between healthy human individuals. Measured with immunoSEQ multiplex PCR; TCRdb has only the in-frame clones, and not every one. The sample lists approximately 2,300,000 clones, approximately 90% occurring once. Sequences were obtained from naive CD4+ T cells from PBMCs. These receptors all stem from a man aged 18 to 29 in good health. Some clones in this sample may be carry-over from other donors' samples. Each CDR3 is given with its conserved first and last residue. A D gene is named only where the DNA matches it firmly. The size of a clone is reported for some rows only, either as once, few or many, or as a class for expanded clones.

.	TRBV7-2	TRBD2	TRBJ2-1	CASSWAAGGHNEQFF	TGTGCCAGCAGCTGGGCCGCGGGAGGGCACAATGAGCAGTTCTTC
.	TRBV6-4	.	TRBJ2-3	CASSREHTDTQYF	TGTGCCAGCAGCAGGGAACACACAGATACGCAGTATTTT
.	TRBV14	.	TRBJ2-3	CASSPRGTTDTQYF	TGTGCCAGCAGCCCCCGTGGGACCACAGATACGCAGTATTTT
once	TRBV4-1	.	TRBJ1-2	CASSQVGIRNYGYTF	TGCGCCAGCAGCCAAGTAGGAATCAGGAACTATGGCTACACCTTC
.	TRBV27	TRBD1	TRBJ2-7	CATSRAGGSYEQYF	TGTGCCACCTCCAGGGCAGGGGGCTCCTACGAGCAGTACTTC
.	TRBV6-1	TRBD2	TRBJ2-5	CAARVGGSQETQYF	TGTGCCGCCCGAGTCGGGGGGTCGCAAGAGACCCAGTACTTC
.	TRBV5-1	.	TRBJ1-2	CASSLGRADYGYTF	TGCGCCAGCAGCTTGGGCCGGGCGGACTATGGCTACACCTTC
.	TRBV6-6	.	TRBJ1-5	CASSYEGPSNQPQHF	TGTGCCAGCAGTTACGAGGGGCCTAGCAATCAGCCCCAGCATTTT
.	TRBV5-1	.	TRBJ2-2	CASSPVSGNGGELFF	TGCGCCAGCAGCCCAGTATCGGGGAACGGCGGGGAGCTGTTTTTT
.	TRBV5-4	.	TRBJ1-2	CASSRDSGSYGYTF	TGTGCCAGCAGCCGGGACTCGGGGAGCTATGGCTACACCTTC
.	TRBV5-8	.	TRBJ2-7	CASSFFESRNF	TGTGCCAGCAGCTTCTTCGAGTCTCGGAATTTC
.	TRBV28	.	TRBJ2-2	CASSSPQVPNTGELFF	TGTGCCAGCAGTTCCCCCCAGGTACCGAACACCGGGGAGCTGTTTTTT
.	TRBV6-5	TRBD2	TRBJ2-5	CASRQITSGTGTQYF	TGTGCCAGCAGGCAGATTACTAGCGGCACGGGGACCCAGTACTTC
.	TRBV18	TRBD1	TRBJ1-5	CASSQTGTGASNQPQHF	TGTGCCAGCTCACAAACCGGGACAGGGGCGAGCAATCAGCCCCAGCATTTT
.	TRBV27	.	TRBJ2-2	CASSLQGGKTGELFF	TGTGCCAGCAGTTTACAGGGGGGGAAGACCGGGGAGCTGTTTTTT
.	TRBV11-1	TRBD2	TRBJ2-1	CASSKTSGAYNEQFF	TGTGCCAGCAGCAAGACTAGCGGAGCCTACAATGAGCAGTTCTTC
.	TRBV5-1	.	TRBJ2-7	CASSSRASGKSYEQYF	TGCGCCAGCAGTTCCCGAGCCTCGGGAAAATCTTACGAGCAGTACTTC
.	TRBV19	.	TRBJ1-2	CASSMTRGLYGYTF	TGTGCCAGTAGTATGACGCGGGGACTCTATGGCTACACCTTC
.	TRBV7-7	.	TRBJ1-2	CASSPPFGYTF	TGTGCCAGCAGCCCCCCCTTCGGCTACACCTTC
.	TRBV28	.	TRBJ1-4	CASRQPGTNEKLFF	TGTGCCAGCAGGCAACCCGGGACTAATGAAAAACTGTTTTTT
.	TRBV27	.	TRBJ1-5	CASRGPQPQHF	TGTGCCAGCAGGGGGCCTCAGCCCCAGCATTTT
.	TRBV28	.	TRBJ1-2	CASSLASTNYGYTF	TGTGCCAGCAGTTTAGCCAGCACTAACTATGGCTACACCTTC
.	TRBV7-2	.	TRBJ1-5	CASSLDAGNQPQHF	TGTGCCAGCAGTCTGGACGCGGGGAATCAGCCCCAGCATTTT
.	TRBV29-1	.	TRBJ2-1	CSVRQRLGDNEQFF	TGCAGCGTCCGCCAGCGCTTGGGGGACAATGAGCAGTTCTTC
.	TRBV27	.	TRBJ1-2	CASSFGWGTDYGYTF	TGTGCCAGCAGTTTTGGGTGGGGTACGGACTATGGCTACACCTTC
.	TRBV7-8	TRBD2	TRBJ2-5	CASSLARSSGRNWIETQYF	TGTGCCAGCAGCTTAGCAAGGTCGAGCGGGAGAAATTGGATAGAGACCCAGTACTTC
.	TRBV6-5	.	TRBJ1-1	CASRGQGNEAFF	TGTGCCAGCAGAGGGCAGGGTAATGAAGCTTTCTTT
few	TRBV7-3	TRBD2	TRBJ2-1	CASSFLAGGNEQFF	TGTGCCAGCAGCTTTCTAGCGGGAGGGAATGAGCAGTTCTTC
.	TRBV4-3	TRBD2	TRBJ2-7	CASSYTSGSYEQYF	TGCGCCAGCAGCTATACTAGCGGTTCCTACGAGCAGTACTTC
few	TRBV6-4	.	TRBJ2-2	CASRSGPSVGELFF	TGTGCCAGCAGATCGGGTCCCTCGGTCGGGGAGCTGTTTTTT
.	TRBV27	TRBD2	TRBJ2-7	CASSGAERDGRYEQYF	TGTGCCAGCAGCGGCGCCGAGCGGGACGGCCGTTACGAGCAGTACTTC
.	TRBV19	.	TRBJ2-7	CASSRVGGASVNEQYF	TGTGCCAGTAGCCGGGTTGGTGGGGCTAGCGTCAACGAGCAGTACTTC
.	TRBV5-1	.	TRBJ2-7	CASSLDGQYYEQYF	TGCGCCAGCAGCTTGGACGGCCAATACTACGAGCAGTACTTC
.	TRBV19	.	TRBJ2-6	CASSPPTGAGANVLTF	TGTGCCAGTAGCCCCCCCACCGGGGCTGGGGCCAACGTCCTGACTTTC
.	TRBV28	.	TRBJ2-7	CASSPRPGRVYEQYF	TGTGCCAGCAGTCCTCGGCCAGGGAGAGTCTACGAGCAGTACTTC
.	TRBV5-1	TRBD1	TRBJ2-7	CASSTGGDSYEQYF	TGCGCCAGCAGTACAGGGGGCGACTCCTACGAGCAGTACTTC
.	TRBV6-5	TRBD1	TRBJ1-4	CASSYSSGGGEKLFF	TGTGCCAGCAGTTACTCGTCAGGGGGCGGTGAAAAACTGTTTTTT
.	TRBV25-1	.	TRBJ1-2	CASSDQTEGYTF	TGTGCCAGCAGTGATCAGACTGAAGGCTACACCTTC
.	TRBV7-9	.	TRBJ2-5	CASSLPGEETQYF	TGTGCCAGCAGCCTACCGGGGGAAGAGACCCAGTACTTC
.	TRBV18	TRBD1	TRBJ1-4	CASSQLYDRATNEKLFF	TGTGCCAGCTCTCAACTCTACGACAGGGCAACTAATGAAAAACTGTTTTTT
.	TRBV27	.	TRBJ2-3	CASSPNEKWADTQYF	TGTGCCAGCAGCCCGAATGAGAAATGGGCAGATACGCAGTATTTT
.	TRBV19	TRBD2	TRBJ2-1	CASSIDRLAGVDEQFF	TGTGCCAGTAGTATAGATCGACTAGCGGGAGTAGATGAGCAGTTCTTC
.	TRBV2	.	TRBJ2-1	CASSEQYRSEQFF	TGTGCCAGCAGTGAACAGTATCGTAGTGAGCAGTTCTTC
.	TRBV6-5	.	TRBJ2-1	CASSQWNEQFF	TGTGCCAGCAGTCAATGGAATGAGCAGTTCTTC
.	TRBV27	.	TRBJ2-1	CASSFLGGVNEQFF	TGTGCCAGCAGTTTCCTTGGTGGCGTCAATGAGCAGTTCTTC
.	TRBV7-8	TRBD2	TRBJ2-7	CASSPLLASGRAGEQYF	TGTGCCAGCAGCCCTTTGTTGGCTAGCGGGAGGGCCGGCGAGCAGTACTTC
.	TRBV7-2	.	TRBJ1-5	CASSLGSVLNQPQHF	TGTGCCAGCAGCTTAGGTAGCGTTCTAAATCAGCCCCAGCATTTT
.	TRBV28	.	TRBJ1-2	CASSLLLGVGGQYGYTF	TGTGCCAGCAGTTTACTCCTTGGGGTCGGGGGGCAATATGGCTACACCTTC
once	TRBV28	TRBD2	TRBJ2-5	CASSLLTGGKQETQYF	TGTGCCAGCAGTTTGTTGACGGGAGGGAAGCAAGAGACCCAGTACTTC
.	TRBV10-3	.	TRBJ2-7	CATTNGAYEQYF	TGTGCCACCACAAACGGGGCCTACGAGCAGTACTTC
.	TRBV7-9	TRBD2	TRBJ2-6	CASSEILAGVSGANVLTF	TGTGCCAGCAGCGAAATCCTAGCGGGGGTCTCTGGGGCCAACGTCCTGACTTTC
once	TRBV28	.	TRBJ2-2	CASTASRNTGELFF	TGTGCCAGCACCGCCTCTAGGAACACCGGGGAGCTGTTTTTT
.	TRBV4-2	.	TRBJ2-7	CASSQEVAVPSYEQYF	TGTGCCAGCAGCCAAGAGGTAGCGGTTCCGTCCTACGAGCAGTACTTC
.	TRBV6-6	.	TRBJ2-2	CASSYISPGELFF	TGTGCCAGCAGTTATATTAGTCCCGGGGAGCTGTTTTTT